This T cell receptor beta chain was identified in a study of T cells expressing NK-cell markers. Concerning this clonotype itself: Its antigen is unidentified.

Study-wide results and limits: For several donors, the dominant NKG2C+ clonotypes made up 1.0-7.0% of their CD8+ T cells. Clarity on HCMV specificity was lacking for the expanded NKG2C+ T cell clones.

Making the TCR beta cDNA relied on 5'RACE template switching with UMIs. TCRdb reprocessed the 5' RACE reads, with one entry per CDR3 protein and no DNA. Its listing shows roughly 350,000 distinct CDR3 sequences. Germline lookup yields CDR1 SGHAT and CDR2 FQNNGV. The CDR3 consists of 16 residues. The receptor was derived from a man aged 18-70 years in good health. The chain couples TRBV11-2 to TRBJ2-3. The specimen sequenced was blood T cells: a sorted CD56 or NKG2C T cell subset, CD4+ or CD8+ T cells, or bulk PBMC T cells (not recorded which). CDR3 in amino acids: CASSVHRALGTDTQYF.